These T cell receptor beta chains were read from a single sample in a study of blood T cells in healthy people across ages. In TCRdb, the 5' RACE reads were re-called with MiXCR into one record per CDR3 protein. Of more than 900,000 distinct CDR3 sequences detected, under 35% appear once; the ten largest clones hold roughly a tenth. The same data also went into a second study, on T cells of mothers and their children.

Sequencing was done on a sample of blood. The receptors were sampled from a woman between 40 and 50 years old in good health. CDR3s include the opening cysteine and the closing phenylalanine or tryptophan. D genes are given only for firm matches. Clone size is stated in some rows and not others, as once, few, many or a class when expanded.

NA	TRBJ2-1	NA	TRBV29-1	TGCAGCGTTGAAGATCAAAACCGTCACAATGAGCAGTTCTTC	CSVEDQNRHNEQFF
NA	TRBJ1-2	few	TRBV6-5	TGTGCCAGCAGTTCCGCCGGGACAAGGTCCAAGAATGGCTACACCTTC	CASSSAGTRSKNGYTF
NA	TRBJ2-5	few	TRBV5-1	TGCGCCAGCAGCTTCGAAGTTTCGGAGACCCAGTACTTC	CASSFEVSETQYF
NA	TRBJ2-3	NA	TRBV6-5	TGTGCCAGCAGTTACTCGATTGACTACTCTAGCAAAGATACGCAGTATTTT	CASSYSIDYSSKDTQYF
TRBD1	TRBJ1-1	NA	TRBV29-1	TGCAGTGCTGGACAGGTGAGAGGGACTGAAGCTTTCTTT	CSAGQVRGTEAFF
NA	TRBJ2-5	NA	TRBV12-3/TRBV12-4	TGTGCCAGCAGTTTAGTTCTAGGACCCTCCCAAGAGACCCAGTACTTC	CASSLVLGPSQETQYF
NA	TRBJ1-1	few	TRBV5-1	TGCGCCAGCAGCGGGACGCCAAGGGGGGTGAACACTGAAGCTTTCTTT	CASSGTPRGVNTEAFF
TRBD1	TRBJ2-5	NA	TRBV7-9	TGTGCCAGCAGCTCTCTTTCCGGGACAGGGATACAAGAGACCCAGTACTTC	CASSSLSGTGIQETQYF
NA	TRBJ2-3	once	TRBV10-3	TGTGCCATCAGTGAATCGAGGGGGTCTGTGGATACGCAGTATTTT	CAISESRGSVDTQYF
NA	TRBJ2-1	NA	TRBV7-9	TGTGCCAGCAGCCCTGGGGGGTCCAATGAGCAGTTCTTC	CASSPGGSNEQFF
NA	TRBJ1-5	NA	TRBV4-1	TGCGCCAGCAGCCAAGTAAGAGGGGGGGACCGGGGCAATCGGCCCCAGCATTTT	CASSQVRGGDRGNRPQHF
TRBD1	TRBJ1-1	NA	TRBV15	TGTGCCACCAGCAAGGGTCTGGGCCTTACAGGGGGGGATGCTTTCTTT	CATSKGLGLTGGDAFF
NA	TRBJ1-5	NA	TRBV15	TGTGCCACCAGCAGTGGGATGGGGGGAATGCAGCCCCAGCATTTT	CATSSGMGGMQPQHF
NA	TRBJ1-5	few	TRBV12-3/TRBV12-4	TGTGCCAGCAGTTTAGCGCCGGGGGGGCTCCTAACTCAGCCCCAGCATTTT	CASSLAPGGLLTQPQHF
NA	TRBJ1-4	NA	TRBV12-3/TRBV12-4	TGTGCCAGCAGTTTAAGGAGAGGGGCCGGAACTAATGAAAAACTGTGTTTT	CASSLRRGAGTNEKLCF
NA	TRBJ1-2	few	TRBV3-1	TGTGCCAGCAGCCATCCGACCAAAGTAACAGGGAATGGCTACACCTTC	CASSHPTKVTGNGYTF
TRBD1	TRBJ2-6	few	TRBV5-4	TGTGCCAGCAGCCCGGTAATACAGGGGGCGGCCAACGTCCTGACTTTC	CASSPVIQGAANVLTF
NA	TRBJ2-3	NA	TRBV2	TGTGCCAGCAAGTCCCAGGGGATTAGCACAGATACGCAGTATTTT	CASKSQGISTDTQYF
NA	TRBJ2-5	few	TRBV10-3	TGTGCCATCAGTGAGTCGATAGGCAGGGGGGCCGAGACCCAGTACTTC	CAISESIGRGAETQYF
TRBD2	TRBJ2-3	NA	TRBV9	TGTGCCAGCAGCATCGAGACTAGCTCAGTCGGGGATACGCAGTATTTT	CASSIETSSVGDTQYF
NA	TRBJ1-1	NA	TRBV12-3/TRBV12-4	TGTGCCAGCAGCCCCGACAGCCAATATGGGGCTTTCTTT	CASSPDSQYGAFF
NA	TRBJ2-1	few	TRBV5-1	TGCGCCAGCAGCTTGGTTGGCAGCGACGGGTACAATGAGCAGTTCTTC	CASSLVGSDGYNEQFF
TRBD1	TRBJ1-4	NA	TRBV29-1	TGCAGCGTCTCCGGGACAGGGGGCATAGTGGGTGAAAAACTGTTTTTT	CSVSGTGGIVGEKLFF
TRBD1	TRBJ2-1	NA	TRBV28	TGTGCCAGCAGTTTCACTCCGGGACAGGGGGGTTGGCAGTTCTTC	CASSFTPGQGGWQFF
TRBD2	TRBJ2-5	many	TRBV20-1	TGCAGTGCAAACCTAGGACTAGCGACCCAGTACTTC	CSANLGLATQYF
TRBD1	TRBJ1-5	NA	TRBV5-8	TGTGCCAGCAGCTTCTGGACAGGGACGGGCAATCAGCCCCAGCATTTT	CASSFWTGTGNQPQHF
NA	TRBJ2-3	NA	TRBV7-6	TGTGCCAGCAGCTTAGGAACTGGGCTCACCACAGATACGCAGTATTTT	CASSLGTGLTTDTQYF
NA	TRBJ1-2	NA	TRBV14	TGTGCCAGCAGCCAAGAATTCCCAGGCGACTATGGCTACACCTTC	CASSQEFPGDYGYTF
NA	TRBJ2-3	NA	TRBV7-2	TGTGCCAGCAGCTTAGTAGTTAGCACAGATACGCAGTATTTT	CASSLVVSTDTQYF
NA	TRBJ2-5	NA	TRBV19	TGTGCCAGTAGAGGGGCGTGGAAAGAGACCCAGTACTTC	CASRGAWKETQYF
NA	TRBJ2-7	NA	TRBV3-1	TGTGCCAGCAGCCAAGATGCCCAATCCTACGAGCAGTACTTC	CASSQDAQSYEQYF
NA	TRBJ1-4	NA	TRBV5-1	TGCGCCAGCAGCCCGCGGGCAGGAGAGGAAAAACTGTTTTTT	CASSPRAGEEKLFF
NA	TRBJ1-1	few	TRBV15	TGTGCCACCAGCAGATCTTCCTCCGCTGAAGCTTTCTTT	CATSRSSSAEAFF
TRBD2	TRBJ2-5	NA	TRBV5-1	TGCGCCAGCAGCCGCGGGACTAGCGGCGAGGAGACCCAGTACTTC	CASSRGTSGEETQYF
TRBD2	TRBJ2-7	once	TRBV6-5	TGTGCCAGCAGTTACGCCGGGACTACCCGTAGCGAGCAGTACTTC	CASSYAGTTRSEQYF
TRBD2	TRBJ2-5	few	TRBV20-1	TGCAGTGCTCCTGGACTAGCGGGGTCCCAAGAGACCCAGTACTTC	CSAPGLAGSQETQYF
NA	TRBJ1-1	few	TRBV3-1	TGTGCCAGCAGCCACTACCCTGGGGTTAAGACTGAAGCTTTCTTT	CASSHYPGVKTEAFF
NA	TRBJ2-3	few	TRBV9	TGTGCTAGCAGCGTAGCCAGCACAGATACGCAGTATTTT	CASSVASTDTQYF
NA	TRBJ2-2	NA	TRBV11-3	TGTGCCAGCAGCTTAGAGGGCGGGACCACAAGCACCGGGGAGCTGTTTTTT	CASSLEGGTTSTGELFF
NA	TRBJ1-1	many	TRBV25-1	TGTGCCAGCAGTGACGGTGGAATTGACACTGAAGCTTTCTTT	CASSDGGIDTEAFF
TRBD2	TRBJ2-7	many	TRBV6-5	TGTGCCAGCAGTTACTCGCTAGCGGGACTACGAGAGCAGTACTTC	CASSYSLAGLREQYF
TRBD2	TRBJ2-1	few	TRBV5-1	TGCGCCAGCAGCTTGATCCCAAGCGGGGGGGCCCAAAATGAGCAGTTCTTC	CASSLIPSGGAQNEQFF
NA	TRBJ1-6	NA	TRBV20-1	TGCAGTGCCAAGCCCACTACGAATTCACCCCTCCACTTT	CSAKPTTNSPLHF
NA	TRBJ2-1	few	TRBV12-3/TRBV12-4	TGTGCCAATGGAGTCGGGGAGCAGTTCTTC	CANGVGEQFF
NA	TRBJ1-1	many	TRBV12-3/TRBV12-4	TGTGCCAGCAGGGGGTCTTTCCTAAACACTGAAGCTTTCTTT	CASRGSFLNTEAFF
TRBD2	TRBJ2-3	NA	TRBV6-2/TRBV6-3	TGTGCCAGCAGTTACGTCCTCTTCCGCGGGAGAGACGCAGATACGCAGTATTTT	CASSYVLFRGRDADTQYF
TRBD1	TRBJ1-6	few	TRBV2	TGTGCCAGCAATCAGGGGGCTATTTCACCCCTCCACTTT	CASNQGAISPLHF
NA	TRBJ2-1	NA	TRBV4-2	TGTGCCAGCAGCCAAGAAAGAGGGACTTCGGATGAGCAGTTCTTC	CASSQERGTSDEQFF
NA	TRBJ1-2	few	TRBV6-5	TGTGCCAGCAGTACCGGGTATGGCAACTATGGCTACACCTTC	CASSTGYGNYGYTF
NA	TRBJ2-5	many	TRBV7-8	TGTGCCAGCAGCTTCGACGGGGAGACCCAGTACTTC	CASSFDGETQYF
NA	TRBJ2-1	many	TRBV10-3	TGTGCCATCAGTGCGGGCAATGAGCAGTTCTTC	CAISAGNEQFF